This T cell receptor (beta chain) is drawn from a study of cytomegalovirus exposure and HLA in healthy donors. Study results and limitations: It was confirmed in vitro that a few of the CMV-associated chains were specific for CMV antigens.

Regarding this clone: Its antigen remains unidentified.

The primer mix had 60 Vbeta and 13 Jbeta primers. In the study's own analysis: Per a later analysis, the number of unique TCR beta chains was approximately 80 million, of which around 9.9 million were shared. Only in-frame clones appear in the TCRdb table, and some are missing; sequencing was by immunoSEQ multiplex PCR. V and J calls and clone size come straight from that table; D and trimming were deduced from the DNA. This table holds under 250,000 clones, around 80% found once. Sequenced material: PBMCs. This clonotype was sampled from a young man in good health and CMV-seronegative.

For the CDR3, the DNA is TGTGCCAGCATACCGGGACAGGGGGCCAATGAGCAGTTCTTC. It yields the protein CASIPGQGANEQFF. This chain uses TRBV25-1 with TRBJ2-1; 12 nucleotides line up with TRBD1. V was clipped by 7 bases and J by 6 bases; unmatched bases: 4. In germline, CDR1 is MGHDK, CDR2 SYGVNS. This CDR3 contains 14 residues. The whole variable domain, remainder taken from reference TRBV25-1 and TRBJ2-1, is EADIYQTPRYLVIGTGKKITLECSQTMGHDKMYWYQQDPGMELHLIHYSYGVNSTEKGDLSSESTVSRIRTEHFPLTLESARPSHTSQYLCASIPGQGANEQFFGPGTRLTVL.